This T cell receptor beta chain was obtained from a study of post-analysis software for immune sequencing data. Study-level information: As for disease course, relapsing-remitting, secondary progressive and progressive-relapsing multiple sclerosis were all included.

Study results and caveats: Controls had lower frequencies than patients of 4 or 5 TRBV segments, which included TRBV5-6, TRBV5-1 and TRBV20-1. F measure clustering grouped samples strongly by preparation batch. Diversity measured as normalized Chao1 was significantly lower in multiple sclerosis patients than in controls.

cDNA libraries for TCR beta contained unique molecular identifiers. Input amounts of roughly 0.85 to 10 million T cells were used. These gave 500,000 or so cDNA molecules, so each molecule approximated one T cell. TCRdb re-analysed the PCR reads in MiXCR, keeping a single row per CDR3 protein. The table records 250,000 to 300,000 distinct CDR3 sequences, 36% of them present only once. In its sample, this clonotype was seen many times. What it binds is unknown. In germline, CDR1 is MNHEY, CDR2 SVGEGT. This CDR3 is built from 14 residues. V was shortened by 2 bases and J by 2 bases, with 7 bases between the two germline ends.

J is TRBJ2-1 and V is TRBV6-2 or TRBV6-3; D ambiguous. The specimen sequenced was blood. This TCR came from a girl between 10 and 17 years old with multiple sclerosis. CDR3 loop: CASSYGLAYNEQFF. DNA of the CDR3: TGTGCCAGCAGTTACGGGCTAGCCTACAATGAGCAGTTCTTC.